The 18 T cell receptor beta chains presented below share a single source sample, sequenced in a study of vaccination effects on CD4 cells after COVID-19 (dated 2022 in TCRdb). In the ViraFEST assay, PBMC were stimulated with viral peptide pools, and TCR sequencing was then used to find antigen-specific CD4+ T cell clonotypes based on their expansion. After around 11 days of culture, CD4+ T cells were isolated with the EasySep CD4+ T cell isolation kit. Their target antigens are unknown. The protocol used for the library was the immunoSEQ multiplex PCR assay. The table was pulled from immuneACCESS by TCRdb, which kept in-frame rearrangements only. Such tables lose some clones; where checked, under half of the loss comes from unresolved V genes, and the rest has no known cause. The sample table shows around 54,000 clones, and 75% to 90% are seen once. Around 2.4% of the sample is held by the ten biggest clonotypes.

Here the sequenced sample was CD4+ T cells from PBMCs cultured with HCoV-229E spike peptides, taken before COVID-19 vaccination. The sample's cell subset or site label, decoded: HCoV-229E spike overlapping peptide pool stimulation. These receptors were obtained from a human donor who received a COVID-19 vaccine.

The DNA for the CDR3 is TGTGCCTGGAGGTGGTCGGGGAACACTGAAGCTTTCTTT. Its translation: CAWRWSGNTEAFF. V usage is TRBV30 and J usage is TRBJ1-1; no clear D. The CDR3 runs 13 residues. The germline V gene encodes CDR1 GTSNPN and CDR2 SVGIG (reference sequence). Trimming removed 3 bases at V and 1 base at J, with 9 bases between.

The chain carries TRBV7-2 and TRBJ2-3, with TRBD1 identical over 9 bases. Germline-derived CDR1 and CDR2 are SGHTA and FQGNSA. This CDR3 has 19 residues. J lost 1 base, V lost 4 bases, and 15 bases had no gene match. The CDR3 sequence: CASSSLDRYRGLGTDTQYF. Here the CDR3 DNA reads TGTGCCAGCAGCTCTTTAGACCGTTACAGGGGGCTGGGCACAGATACGCAGTATTTT.

This clone turned up a few times. CDR3 amino acids: CASSLGTGQNEKLFF. For the CDR3, the DNA is TGTGCCAGCAGCCTCGGGACAGGACAAAATGAAAAACTGTTTTTT. V usage is TRBV5-8 and J usage is TRBJ1-4; 8 bases line up with TRBD1. Trimming took 4 bases from V and 5 from J; bases not matched to a gene: 7. The CDR3 loop spans 15 amino acids. CDR1 is SGHTS and CDR2 is YDEGEE in the germline V gene.

The gene calls are TRBV5-1 and TRBJ2-3; D call uncertain. This CDR3 spans 15 amino acids. Germline loops: CDR1 SGHRS, CDR2 YFSETQ. The V end was cut by 0 bases, the J end by 2 bases, with 10 bases between. For the CDR3, the DNA is TGCGCCAGCAGCTTGGTCGACTCAGACACAGATACGCAGTATTTT. Its protein product is CASSLVDSDTDTQYF. The full variable domain, rest sourced from reference TRBV5-1 and TRBJ2-3, is KAGVTQTPRYLIKTRGQQVTLSCSPISGHRSVSWYQQTPGQGLQFLFEYFSETQRNKGNFPGRFSGRQFSNSRSEMNVSTLELGDSALYLCASSLVDSDTDTQYFGPGTRLTVL.

This chain joins TRBV19 and TRBJ1-5; 8 positions match TRBD1. The CDR3 sequence is 16 residues long. V shed 5 bases and J 1 base; nucleotides not matched to a gene: 7. CDR1 and CDR2 (germline): LNHDA, SQIVND (reference sequence). The chain's CDR3 is CASSHSGGRSNQPQHF. As DNA, the CDR3 is TGTGCCAGTAGTCACTCAGGGGGCAGGAGCAATCAGCCCCAGCATTTT.

V and J are TRBV19 and TRBJ2-5; the D gene is possibly TRBD1 (5 bases). This CDR3 has 13 amino acids. Deletions cut 5 bases from V and 3 bases from J, with 10 bases between. Per the germline V gene, CDR1 is LNHDA and CDR2 is SQIVND (reference sequence). The CDR3 nucleotides read TGTGCCAGTAGTCTGCAGGGTGAAGAGACCCAGTACTTC. Translated: CASSLQGEETQYF.

As DNA, the CDR3 is TGTGCCAGCTCACCACCGAATGGACAGGGGGCTGGCACAGATACGCAGTATTTT. It yields the protein CASSPPNGQGAGTDTQYF. V is TRBV18 and J is TRBJ2-3, with TRBD1 matching 11 bases. The J segment lost 1 base and the V segment lost 0 bases, leaving 6 bases of the junction unmatched. The germline gives CDR1 KGHSH, CDR2 LQKENI. The CDR3 contains 18 residues. Complete variable domain (other parts from reference TRBV18 and TRBJ2-3): NAGVMQNPRHLVRRRGQEARLRCSPMKGHSHVYWYRQLPEEGLKFMVYLQKENIIDESGMPKERFSAEFPKEGPSILRIQQVVRGDSAAYFCASSPPNGQGAGTDTQYFGPGTRLTVL.

The chain employs TRBV28 and TRBJ1-5; 9 bases match TRBD1. Germline-derived CDR1 and CDR2 are MDHEN and SYDVKM. V shed 7 bases and J 7 bases; nucleotides not matched to a gene: 11. There are 15 residues in the CDR3. Written as DNA, the CDR3 is TGTGCCAGCACCACCCCCGGGACAGGGAAACAGCCCCAGCATTTT. Translated, it gives CASTTPGTGKQPQHF.

The V call is TRBV4-3, the J call TRBJ2-4; the match to TRBD2 covers 8 bases. CDR3 size: 16 residues. CDR1 and CDR2 from the germline V gene are LGHNA and YSLEER. The junction had 4 bases not matched to a gene; V was cut back by 0 bases and J by 3 bases. The CDR3: CASSQERAGVKNIQYF. As DNA, the CDR3 is TGCGCCAGCAGCCAAGAACGAGCGGGGGTCAAAAACATTCAGTACTTC.

This clone was observed a single time. V and J are TRBV19 and TRBJ1-3, with D possibly TRBD1 on 5 matching bases. V shed 7 bases and J shed 1 base, with 17 bases lying between them. CDR1 is LNHDA, CDR2 SQIVND, per germline (reference sequence). The CDR3 is 16 residues long. DNA for the CDR3: TGTGCCAGTACCTCTCTATGGGGGTCTTCTGGAAACACCATATATTTT. Translated, it gives CASTSLWGSSGNTIYF.

The chain employs TRBV7-8 and TRBJ1-4, with D unclear. The germline gives CDR1 SGHVS, CDR2 FQNEAQ. The CDR3 runs to 14 residues. V lost 1 base to trimming and J lost 7 bases, with 10 bases between them. This CDR3 is CASSLEGSREKLFF. The CDR3 DNA sequence: TGTGCCAGCAGCTTAGAGGGCTCGCGTGAAAAACTGTTTTTT.

The genes are TRBV3-1 (or the pseudogene TRBV3-2) and TRBJ1-2, with D unresolved. The V gene's germline CDR1 is LGHDT and CDR2 YNNKEL (reference sequence). V was clipped by 1 base and J by 4 bases, with 7 bases between them. CDR3 length: 13 residues. The CDR3 DNA is TGTGCCAGCAGCCAAGTAGAAAGCTATGGCTACACCTTC. This codes for CASSQVESYGYTF.

This clone is a singleton in its sample. CDR3 loop: CASTGLPLGTGELFF. The CDR3 DNA sequence: TGTGCCAGCACCGGGCTCCCGCTAGGCACCGGGGAGCTGTTTTTT. This chain connects TRBV27 to TRBJ2-2; D is uncertain. The germline V gene encodes CDR1 MNHEY and CDR2 SMNVEV (reference sequence). V lost 7 bases and J 4 bases, leaving 16 bases between the germline ends. The CDR3 consists of 15 residues.

This chain joins TRBV7-2 and TRBJ1-6; D is unclear. With 0 bases removed from V and 8 bases from J, the gap between germline ends came to 2 bases. The CDR3 runs 12 residues. CDR1 SGHTA and CDR2 FQGNSA come from the germline V gene. The chain's CDR3 is CASSLAYSPLHF. DNA for the CDR3: TGTGCCAGCAGCTTAGCTTATTCACCCCTCCACTTT.

V is TRBV27 and J is TRBJ2-7; D is unresolved. This CDR3 is built from 10 residues. Trimming removed 6 bases at V and 3 bases at J, with 3 bases between. Germline CDR1 MNHEY, CDR2 SMNVEV (reference sequence). The CDR3 region has the DNA TGTGCCAGCAGAGGCTACGAGCAGTACGTC. Its protein is CASRGYEQYV.

This rearrangement joins TRBV2 to TRBJ1-1; D unclear. The CDR3 has 13 amino acids. Trimming cost V 4 bases and J 1 base, with 7 bases left between them. Germline V gene data show CDR1 as SNHLY and CDR2 as FYNNEI. Here the CDR3 DNA reads TGTGCCAGCAGTGGGTCGCCGAACACTGAAGCTTTCTTT. Its protein is CASSGSPNTEAFF.

The rearrangement uses TRBV30 and TRBJ1-6; 8 nucleotides line up with TRBD1. V gave up 0 bases and J gave up 7 bases; unmatched junction bases: 5. Germline V gives CDR1 GTSNPN, CDR2 SVGIG (reference sequence). This CDR3 contains 15 residues. This chain's CDR3 is CAWSVQTGANSPLHF. The CDR3 DNA is TGTGCCTGGAGTGTACAGACAGGGGCAAATTCACCCCTCCACTTT.

The table lists this clone with a count of one. Other DNA sequences in this specimen translate into the identical CDR3. CDR3 sequence: CASSGDSQETQYF. CDR3 sequence (DNA): TGTGCCAGCAGTGGGGACAGCCAAGAGACCCAGTACTTC. The J gene is TRBJ2-5, the V gene TRBV2; 7 bases fit TRBD1. The CDR3 is 13 amino acids. CDR1 is SNHLY and CDR2 is FYNNEI in the germline V gene. J gave up 1 base and V 4 bases, and 0 bases lay outside the gene matches.